The T cell receptor beta chain under discussion was sequenced for a study of blood T cell repertoires in COVID-19. The overall study: Sites in the United States, Italy and Spain provided acute and convalescent COVID-19 samples.

Profiling relied on immunoSEQ multiplex PCR, and the TCRdb table lists in-frame clones only, not all of them. The repertoire holds 100,000 to 150,000 clones, approximately 70% seen once, with approximately 2% in the top ten. The germline V gene has CDR1 SNHLY and CDR2 FYNNEI. This CDR3 has 15 amino acids. Trimming took off 1 base at V and 0 bases at J, with 9 bases between the two ends. The receptor comes from an older woman with acute or convalescent COVID-19. Sequencing was carried out using peripheral blood. This chain links TRBV2 with TRBJ1-1; tentatively, D is TRBD1 (6 bases). CDR3 nucleotides: TGTGCCAGCAGTGAAGACGCAGGGGTGAACACTGAAGCTTTCTTT. Translated, it gives CASSEDAGVNTEAFF.